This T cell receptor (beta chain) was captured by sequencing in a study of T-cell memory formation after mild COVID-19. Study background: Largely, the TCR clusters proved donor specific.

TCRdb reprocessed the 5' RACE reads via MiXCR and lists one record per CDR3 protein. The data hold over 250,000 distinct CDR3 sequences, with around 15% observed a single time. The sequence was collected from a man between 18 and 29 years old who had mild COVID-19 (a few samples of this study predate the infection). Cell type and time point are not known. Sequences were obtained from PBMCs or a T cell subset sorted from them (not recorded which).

The CDR3 spells CSAIRQPNQPQHF. The DNA of the CDR3 is TGCAGTGCTATACGGCAACCCAATCAGCCCCAGCATTTT. The chain uses TRBV20-1 and TRBJ1-5; D unresolved. V shed 4 bases and J shed 3 bases, with 10 bases lying between them. The CDR3 totals 13 residues. The V gene's germline CDR1 is DFQATT and CDR2 SNEGSKA (reference sequence).